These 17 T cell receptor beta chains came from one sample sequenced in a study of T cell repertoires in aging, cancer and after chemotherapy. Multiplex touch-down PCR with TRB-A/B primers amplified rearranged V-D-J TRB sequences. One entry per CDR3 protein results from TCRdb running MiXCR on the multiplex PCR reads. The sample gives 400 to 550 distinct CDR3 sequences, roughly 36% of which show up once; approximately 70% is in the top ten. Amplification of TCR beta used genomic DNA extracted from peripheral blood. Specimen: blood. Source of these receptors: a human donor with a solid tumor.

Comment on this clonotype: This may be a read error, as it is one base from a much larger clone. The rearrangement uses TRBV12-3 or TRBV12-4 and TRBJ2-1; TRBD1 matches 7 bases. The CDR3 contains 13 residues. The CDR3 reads CARSLGQNNEQFF. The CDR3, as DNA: TGTGCCAGAAGTTTGGGACAGAACAATGAGCAGTTCTTC.

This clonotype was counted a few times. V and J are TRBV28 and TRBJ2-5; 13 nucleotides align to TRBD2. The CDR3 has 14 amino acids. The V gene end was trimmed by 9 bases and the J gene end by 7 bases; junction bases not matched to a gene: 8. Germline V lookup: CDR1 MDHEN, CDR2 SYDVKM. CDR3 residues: CASVTGTSGATQYF. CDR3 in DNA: TGTGCCAGTGTCACCGGGACTAGCGGGGCGACCCAGTACTTC.

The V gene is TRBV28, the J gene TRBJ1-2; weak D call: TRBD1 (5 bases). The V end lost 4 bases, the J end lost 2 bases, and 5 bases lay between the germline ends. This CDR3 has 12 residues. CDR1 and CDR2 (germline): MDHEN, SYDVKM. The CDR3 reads CASSWGNYGYTF. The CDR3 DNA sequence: TGTGCCAGCAGTTGGGGGAACTATGGCTACACCTTC.

This CDR3 is CSASGTGDEQYF. The CDR3 bases are TGCAGTGCTTCCGGGACGGGCGACGAGCAGTACTTC. The V call is TRBV20-1, the J call TRBJ2-7, with D perhaps matching TRBD1 or TRBD2 (5 bases each). The length of the CDR3 is 12 residues. Germline CDR1 is DFQATT and CDR2 is SNEGSKA (reference sequence). The V gene lost 5 bases and the J gene lost 5 bases, with 13 bases spanning the gap.

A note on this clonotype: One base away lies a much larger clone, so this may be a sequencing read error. The CDR3: CASSYQPGQGIYNEQYF. DNA of the CDR3: TGTGCCAGCAGCTACCAGCCCGGACAGGGAATCTACAATGAGCAGTACTTC. The rearrangement links TRBV6-4 to TRBJ2-7, with TRBD1 identical over 8 bases. The J segment lost 7 bases and the V segment lost 6 bases, leaving 20 bases of the junction unmatched. This CDR3 has 17 residues. Germline CDR1 reads MRHNA; CDR2 reads SNTAGT.

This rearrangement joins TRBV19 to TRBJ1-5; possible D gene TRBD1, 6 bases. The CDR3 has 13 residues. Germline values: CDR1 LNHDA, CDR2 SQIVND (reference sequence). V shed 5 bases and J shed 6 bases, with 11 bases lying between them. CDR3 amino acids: CASSLQGTQPQHF. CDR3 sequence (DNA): TGTGCCAGTAGTCTTCAGGGGACTCAGCCCCAGCATTTT.

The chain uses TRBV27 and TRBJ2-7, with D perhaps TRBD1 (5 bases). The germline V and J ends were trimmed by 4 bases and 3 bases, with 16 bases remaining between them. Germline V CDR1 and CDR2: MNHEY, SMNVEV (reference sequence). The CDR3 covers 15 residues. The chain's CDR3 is CASSYFQGQGYEQYF. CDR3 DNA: TGTGCCAGCAGTTATTTCCAGGGCCAGGGCTACGAGCAGTACTTC.

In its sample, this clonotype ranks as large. The CDR3 bases are TGTGCCTGGAGTCTCGGACTAGCTCGAGGCACAGATACGCAGTATTTT. It is translated as CAWSLGLARGTDTQYF. The J gene is TRBJ2-3, the V gene TRBV30, with TRBD2 identical over 8 bases. Germline lookup yields CDR1 GTSNPN and CDR2 SVGIG (reference sequence). V was pared by 2 bases and J by 1 base, with 8 bases of the junction left unmatched. CDR3 length equals 16 residues.

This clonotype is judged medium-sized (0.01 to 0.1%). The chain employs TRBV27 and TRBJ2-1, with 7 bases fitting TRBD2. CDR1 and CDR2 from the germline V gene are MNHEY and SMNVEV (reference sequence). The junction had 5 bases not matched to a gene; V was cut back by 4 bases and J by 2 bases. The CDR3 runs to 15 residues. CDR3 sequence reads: CASSSSGTTYNEQFF. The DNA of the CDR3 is TGTGCCAGCAGTTCCTCCGGGACTACCTACAATGAGCAGTTCTTC.

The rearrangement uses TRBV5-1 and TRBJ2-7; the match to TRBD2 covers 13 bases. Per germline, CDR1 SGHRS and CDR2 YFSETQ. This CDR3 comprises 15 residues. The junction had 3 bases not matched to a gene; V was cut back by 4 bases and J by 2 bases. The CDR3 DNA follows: TGCGCCAGCAGCCCTGGGACTAGCGGGACCTACGAGCAGTACTTC. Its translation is CASSPGTSGTYEQYF. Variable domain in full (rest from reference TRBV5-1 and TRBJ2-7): KAGVTQTPRYLIKTRGQQVTLSCSPISGHRSVSWYQQTPGQGLQFLFEYFSETQRNKGNFPGRFSGRQFSNSRSEMNVSTLELGDSALYLCASSPGTSGTYEQYFGPGTRLTVT.

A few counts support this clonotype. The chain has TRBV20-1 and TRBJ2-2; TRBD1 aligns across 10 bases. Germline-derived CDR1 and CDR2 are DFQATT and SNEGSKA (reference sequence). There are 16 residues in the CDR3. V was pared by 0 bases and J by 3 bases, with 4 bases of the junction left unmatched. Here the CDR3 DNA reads TGCAGTGCTAGAGATGAGGGGACAGGGGACACCGGGGAGCTGTTTTTT. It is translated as CSARDEGTGDTGELFF.

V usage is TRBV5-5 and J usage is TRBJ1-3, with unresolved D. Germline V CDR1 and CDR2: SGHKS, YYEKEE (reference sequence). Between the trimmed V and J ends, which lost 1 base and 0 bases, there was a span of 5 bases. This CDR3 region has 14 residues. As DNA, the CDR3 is TGTGCCAGCAGCTTGACAGTCTCTGGAAACACCATATATTTT. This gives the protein CASSLTVSGNTIYF.

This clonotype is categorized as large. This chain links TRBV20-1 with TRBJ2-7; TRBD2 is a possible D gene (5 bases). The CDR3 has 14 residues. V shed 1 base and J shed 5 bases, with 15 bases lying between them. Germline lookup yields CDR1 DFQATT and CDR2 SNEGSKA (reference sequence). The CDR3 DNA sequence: TGCAGTGCTAGAGTCGAGGGAGTATACCACGAGCAGTACTTC. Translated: CSARVEGVYHEQYF.

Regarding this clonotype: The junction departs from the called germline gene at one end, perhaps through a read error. CDR3 DNA sequence: TGTGCCAACAGCTTGGACCCGGGGGACACCTACGAGCAGTACTTC. Translated: CANSLDPGDTYEQYF. The gene calls are TRBV5-6 and TRBJ2-7; D may be TRBD1 or TRBD2 (6 bases each). This CDR3 is built from 15 residues. CDR1 SGHDT and CDR2 YYEEEE come from the germline V gene.

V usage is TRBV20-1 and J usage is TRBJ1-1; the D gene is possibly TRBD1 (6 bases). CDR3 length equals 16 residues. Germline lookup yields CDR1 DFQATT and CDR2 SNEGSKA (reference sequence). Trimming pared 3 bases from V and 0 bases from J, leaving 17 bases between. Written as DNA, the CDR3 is TGCAGTGCTAGGAGGGGAACAGGGCTGATGAACACTGAAGCTTTCTTT. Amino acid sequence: CSARRGTGLMNTEAFF.

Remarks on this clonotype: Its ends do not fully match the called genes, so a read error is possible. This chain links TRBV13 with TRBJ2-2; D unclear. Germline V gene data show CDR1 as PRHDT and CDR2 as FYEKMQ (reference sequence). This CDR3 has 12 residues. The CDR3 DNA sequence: TGTGCCAGCAGCTCGAACACCTGGGAGCTGTTTTTT. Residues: CASSSNTWELFF.

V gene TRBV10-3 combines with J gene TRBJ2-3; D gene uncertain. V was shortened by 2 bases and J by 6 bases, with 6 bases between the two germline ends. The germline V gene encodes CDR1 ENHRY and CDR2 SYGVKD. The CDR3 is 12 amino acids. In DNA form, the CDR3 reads TGTGCCATCAGTGAGGGCTGGGATACGCAGTATTTT. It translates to CAISEGWDTQYF.